The clone carrying this T cell receptor beta chain was observed a handful of times. As yet, its antigen is unknown. These data are taken from a study of beta chain features in type 1 diabetes. Overall study results and limits: The study found that naive, central memory and Treg TCRB repertoires appeared more similar in patients than in healthy donors.

As every portion of the isolated RNA was reverse transcribed, the sequencing read expressed TCRB transcripts. The table came from immunoSEQ multiplex PCR; TCRdb's copy has only in-frame clones and leaves some out. This repertoire shows 970,000 or so clones, roughly 16% found once; its top ten account for 0.02% to 0.03%. V lost 7 bases to trimming and J lost 0 bases; unmatched junction nucleotides: 33. In germline, CDR1 is MDHEN, CDR2 SYDVKM. This CDR3 is 24 amino acids long. This sequence joins TRBV28 and TRBJ2-4; TRBD1 aligns across 7 bases. This receptor was taken from a woman younger than 30 in good health. Source material: naive CD4+ T cells from blood. This CDR3 is CASTKASFSGLPSWTGLAKNIQYF. In DNA, the CDR3 is TGTGCCAGCACCAAAGCCTCGTTTAGTGGGCTTCCTTCCTGGACAGGCTTAGCCAAAAACATTCAGTACTTC.